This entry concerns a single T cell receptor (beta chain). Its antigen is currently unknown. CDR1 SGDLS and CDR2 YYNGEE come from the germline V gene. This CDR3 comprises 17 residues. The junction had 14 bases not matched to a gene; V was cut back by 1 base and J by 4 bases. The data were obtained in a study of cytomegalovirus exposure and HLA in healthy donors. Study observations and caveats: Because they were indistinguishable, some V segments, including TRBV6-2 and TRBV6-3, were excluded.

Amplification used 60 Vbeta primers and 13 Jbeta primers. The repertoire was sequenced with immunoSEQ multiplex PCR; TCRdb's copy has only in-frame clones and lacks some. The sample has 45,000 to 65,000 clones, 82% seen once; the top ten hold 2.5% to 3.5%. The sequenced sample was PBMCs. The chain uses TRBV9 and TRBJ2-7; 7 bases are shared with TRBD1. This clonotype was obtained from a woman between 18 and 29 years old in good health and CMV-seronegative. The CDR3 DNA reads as TGTGCCAGCAGCGTAACCCCCCACACAGGGGTGCCGTACGAGCAGTACTTC. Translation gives CASSVTPHTGVPYEQYF. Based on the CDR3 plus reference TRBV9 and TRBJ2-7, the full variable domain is DSGVTQTPKHLITATGQRVTLRCSPRSGDLSVYWYQQSLDQGLQFLIQYYNGEERAKGNILERFSAQQFPDLHSELNLSSLELGDSALYFCASSVTPHTGVPYEQYFGPGTRLTVT.